A selection of T cell receptor beta chains follows, all from one sample in a study of beta chain features in type 1 diabetes. Profiled with immunoSEQ multiplex PCR; TCRdb holds only in-frame clones, not every one. This table has under 300,000 clones, roughly 14% appearing once. Material: naive CD4+ T cells from blood. These receptors came from a man aged 25 to 45 with type 1 diabetes. Each CDR3 is given without its conserved first and last residue.

v_call	j_call	cdr3_aa
TRBV2	TRBJ1-5	ASSEGQGSNQPQH
TRBV7-2	TRBJ2-7	ASSSEDRGYEQY
TRBV10-1	TRBJ2-3	ASSEYRSPTDTQY
TRBV18	TRBJ2-5	ASSLSTGSQETQY
TRBV7-2	TRBJ2-5	ASSPGLAGAQETQY
TRBV27	TRBJ2-3	ASSFTGDTQY
TRBV2	TRBJ2-5	AGDRQKGETQY
TRBV7-2	TRBJ1-4	ASSVDRGREKLF
TRBV10-3	TRBJ2-4	AISATTQNIQY
TRBV7-6	TRBJ2-3	ASSLGPAEDTQY
TRBV5-4	TRBJ2-7	ASSPGQGNSYEQY
TRBV7-9	TRBJ2-1	ASSLGGTYNEQF
TRBV5-1	TRBJ1-1	ASSPGGNTEAF
TRBV9	TRBJ1-2	ASSRYESVGYT
TRBV11-2	TRBJ1-4	ASSLNSATNEKLF
TRBV7-2	TRBJ1-5	ASSSPGQDLLGDQPQH
TRBV4-2	TRBJ1-2	ASSQDLQGQYGYT
TRBV2	TRBJ1-1	ASSQGKVTEAF
TRBV19	TRBJ2-1	ASMTTGESYNEQF
TRBV5-1	TRBJ2-3	ASSNGGLAVTDTQY
TRBV18	TRBJ1-1	ASSRGQGIEAF
TRBV10-3	TRBJ2-5	ATRGGGEETQY
TRBV7-9	TRBJ2-1	ASSLNAGSHEQF
TRBV5-1	TRBJ2-7	ASSPGTGDSEQY
TRBV18	TRBJ2-7	ASSQWDNFQQY
TRBV27	TRBJ1-4	ASSLDGAATNEKLF
TRBV23-1	TRBJ2-1	ASSHIDRVGENEQF
TRBV18	TRBJ1-1	ASSPTDRVAGTEAF
TRBV7-2	TRBJ1-2	ASSLNIGTGARGYT
TRBV29-1	TRBJ2-7	SVDVFGVGSEQY
TRBV7-2	TRBJ2-5	ASSLDRPLGETQY
TRBV6-5	TRBJ2-5	ASSYVGETQY
TRBV29-1	TRBJ2-3	SVVGQWGTDTQY
TRBV5-1	TRBJ2-5	ASSPGVAGGTQETQY
TRBV7-9	TRBJ1-1	ASSFRLRGTGKGTEAF
TRBV27	TRBJ1-1	ASGDRSYTEAF
TRBV5-1	TRBJ2-5	ASSLRGIYQETQY
TRBV11-2	TRBJ2-7	ASSLIGGSSGEQY
TRBV5-4	TRBJ2-2	ASSLDRVVAGELF
TRBV19	TRBJ2-5	ASSIAYRGRTQETQY
TRBV5-1	TRBJ1-2	ASSSRGQNYGYT
TRBV21-1	TRBJ1-2	ASPQGYGYT
TRBV5-4	TRBJ2-3	ASSRAGEAGDTQY
TRBV25-1	TRBJ1-2	ASSATTGAYGYT
TRBV25-1	TRBJ1-2	ASSEGAFGYT
TRBV5-5	TRBJ2-5	ASSFIGQQETQY
TRBV2	TRBJ2-5	ASRRDSGNQETQY
TRBV11-2	TRBJ2-7	ASRWWGYRAHEQY
TRBV10-3	TRBJ2-1	AISESSSGRDEQF
TRBV7-9	TRBJ1-3	ASSPAGISGNTIY